The subject of this entry is one T cell receptor (beta chain). CDR1 MNHEY and CDR2 SMNVEV come from the germline V gene (reference sequence). The CDR3 covers 16 residues. Trimming cost V 1 base and J 0 bases, with 9 bases left between them. This entry comes from a study of blood T cell repertoires in COVID-19. Study in general: Nucleic acid was either cDNA or gDNA, and it came from T cells, B-cell-depleted T cells, or PBMCs.

Authors' methods: How many nucleated cells were present was estimated from reference gene primer amplification. TCRdb's table, derived via immunoSEQ multiplex PCR, lists solely in-frame clones and lacks some. That table gives V, J and clone size, and the DNA gave D and trimming. The sample has 250,000 or so clones; about 90% are singletons. The chain joins TRBV27 to TRBJ1-4, with no clear D. The receptor's source is a woman aged 35 to 49 who had recovered from COVID-19. Material for sequencing was peripheral blood. CDR3 loop: CASSLYPGATNEKLFF. In nucleotides, the CDR3 is TGTGCCAGCAGTTTATACCCCGGGGCAACTAATGAAAAACTGTTTTTT.